What follows are 30 T cell receptor beta chains derived from one specimen sequenced in a study of CD8+CD57+ T cells in acquired aplastic anemia. CDR3 and TCR beta VDJ profiling relied on genomic DNA as the template. TCRdb independently ran MiXCR on the reads; one entry per CDR3 protein. The sample has 150,000 to 200,000 distinct CDR3 sequences, under 55% seen once. The specimen was sorted CD4+, CD8+, or CD8+CD57+ T cells (not recorded which) from PBMCs. The source of these receptors is a human donor in good health.

The chain employs TRBV24-1 and TRBJ2-5, with 9 bases identical to TRBD2. The trim removed 2 bases at V and 3 bases at J, leaving 6 bases unmatched. The V gene's germline CDR1 is KGHDR and CDR2 SFDVKD. This CDR3 has 16 residues. CDR3 nucleotides: TGTGCCACCAGTGATTCGACGCGGGGGGGTGAAGAGACCCAGTACTTC. Its protein product is CATSDSTRGGEETQYF.

The chain carries TRBV10-3 and TRBJ1-1, with unresolved D. The CDR3 is 14 amino acids. Trimming removed 0 bases at V and 0 bases at J, with 5 bases between. From germline, CDR1 is ENHRY and CDR2 SYGVKD. The CDR3 here is CAISESEMNTEAFF. For the CDR3, the DNA is TGTGCCATCAGTGAGTCGGAGATGAACACTGAAGCTTTCTTT.

The table lists this clonotype with a few counts. The chain is built from TRBV2 and TRBJ1-6; D unclear. V was trimmed by 7 bases and J by 10 bases, leaving 14 bases between them. The CDR3 totals 13 residues. Per germline, CDR1 SNHLY and CDR2 FYNNEI. CDR3 in amino acids: CASKPQAESPLHF. CDR3 nucleotide sequence: TGTGCCAGCAAACCCCAGGCCGAATCACCCCTCCACTTT. The variable domain in full, completed from reference TRBV2 and TRBJ1-6, reads EPEVTQTPSHQVTQMGQEVILRCVPISNHLYFYWYRQILGQKVEFLVSFYNNEISEKSEIFDDQFSVERPDGSNFTLKIRSTKLEDSAMYFCASKPQAESPLHFGNGTRLTVT.

In its sample, this clonotype was seen many times. One end of the junction fails to match germline, which may point to a read error. This chain joins TRBV12-3 or TRBV12-4 and TRBJ1-1; D remains ambiguous. CDR3 size: 11 residues. This CDR3 reads CASSTSRRRIF. Here the CDR3 DNA reads TGTGCCAGCAGTACCAGCCGGAGAAGAATCTTT.

The chain employs TRBV7-2 and TRBJ1-1; D unresolved. The CDR3 covers 13 residues. Germline loops: CDR1 SGHTA, CDR2 FQGNSA. V shed 0 bases and J shed 7 bases, with 9 bases lying between them. DNA for the CDR3: TGTGCCAGCAGCTTAGCGTCCACCCTTGAAGCTTTCTTT. Its protein is CASSLASTLEAFF.

This clonotype occurred many times. The chain uses TRBV7-2 and TRBJ2-7; D may be TRBD1 (6 bases). Germline assignment: CDR1 SGHTA and CDR2 FQGNSA. The germline V and J ends were trimmed by 4 bases and 6 bases, with 16 bases remaining between them. The CDR3 loop spans 14 amino acids. The CDR3: CASSSPKDSSEQYF. The CDR3 DNA sequence: TGTGCCAGCAGCTCCCCGAAGGACAGTTCCGAGCAGTACTTC.

Of note for this clonotype: One base away lies a much larger clone, so this may be a sequencing read error. This chain connects TRBV6-5 to TRBJ2-2; 10 bases map to TRBD1. From germline, CDR1 is MNHEY and CDR2 SVGAGI. V dropped 2 bases and J dropped 3; count of bases not matched to a gene: 3. This CDR3 has 16 amino acids. The DNA for the CDR3 is TGTGCCAGCAGTTACCACGGGACAGGGGACACCGGGGAGCTGTTTTTT. This encodes CASSYHGTGDTGELFF.

V is TRBV9 and J is TRBJ2-7, with D possibly being TRBD2 (5 bases). This CDR3 is built from 12 residues. Germline-derived CDR1 and CDR2 are SGDLS and YYNGEE. This CDR3 reads CARHSASYEQYF. The DNA for the CDR3 is TGTGCTAGACATAGCGCGAGCTACGAGCAGTACTTC.

This clonotype has a count of ten or more. The chain is built from TRBV7-9 and TRBJ2-1; no definite D call. CDR1 and CDR2 (germline): SEHNR, FQNEAQ (reference sequence). V was shortened by 3 bases and J by 9 bases, with 15 bases between the two germline ends. The CDR3 spans 14 residues. The CDR3 sequence is CASSFLQSAIEQFF. The CDR3 DNA sequence: TGTGCCAGCAGCTTTCTTCAGTCAGCAATTGAGCAGTTCTTC.

This clonotype was detected only a few times. The genes are TRBV2 and TRBJ1-6; 8 positions agree with TRBD1. Germline CDR1 and CDR2: SNHLY and FYNNEI. Unmatched junction bases numbered 7, after V lost 8 bases and J lost 10 bases. The CDR3 has 13 residues. CDR3 nucleotides: TGTGCCAGCCAGGACAGGGTTCAATCACCCCTCCACTTT. Its translation is CASQDRVQSPLHF.

This clonotype was seen ten or more times. This chain joins TRBV7-3 and TRBJ2-6; 11 nucleotides match TRBD1. Germline CDR1 and CDR2: SGHTA and FQGTGA. J gave up 4 bases and V 5 bases, and 10 bases lay outside the gene matches. The CDR3 is 18 residues long. The CDR3 coding sequence is TGTGCCAGCAGCCCCCGCGGGACAGGGGGGGCCGGGGCCAACGTCCTGACTTTC. Its protein product is CASSPRGTGGAGANVLTF.

The V and J genes are TRBV20-1 and TRBJ2-7; D is perhaps TRBD1 (6 bases). The CDR3 covers 13 residues. V was cut by 4 bases and J by 2 bases, with 12 bases left in between. CDR1 and CDR2 (germline): DFQATT, SNEGSKA (reference sequence). The CDR3, as DNA: TGCAGTGCTAAGGGGGAGTCGACCTACGAGCAGTACTTC. Translating gives CSAKGESTYEQYF.

This CDR3 reads CATRAGQQIYGYTF. The CDR3 bases are TGTGCCACCAGGGCGGGACAGCAAATCTATGGCTACACCTTC. This chain links TRBV15 with TRBJ1-2; 7 bases are shared with TRBD1. The junction had 8 bases not matched to a gene; V was cut back by 6 bases and J by 4 bases. This CDR3 is built from 14 residues. The germline V gene encodes CDR1 LNHNV and CDR2 YYDKDF (reference sequence).

The chain has TRBV7-2 and TRBJ1-1, with D uncertain. Per germline, CDR1 SGHTA and CDR2 FQGNSA. The V gene lost 6 bases and the J gene lost 0 bases, with 8 bases spanning the gap. There are 13 residues in the CDR3. The DNA of the CDR3 is TGTGCCAGCAGGATAGCAGTGAACACTGAAGCTTTCTTT. It encodes CASRIAVNTEAFF.

The chain employs TRBV10-3 and TRBJ2-3; no reliable D call. With 4 bases removed from V and 0 bases from J, the gap between germline ends came to 11 bases. The CDR3 is 15 residues long. CDR1 and CDR2 (germline): ENHRY, SYGVKD. The CDR3 region has the DNA TGTGCCATCAGTGGGGCGCAGGTTAGCACAGATACGCAGTATTTT. This translates into CAISGAQVSTDTQYF.

J is TRBJ1-6 and V is TRBV20-1; TRBD1 agrees at 9 bases. V gave up 6 bases and J gave up 12 bases; unmatched junction bases: 9. The CDR3 covers 13 residues. Germline V gene sequence: CDR1 DFQATT, CDR2 SNEGSKA (reference sequence). CDR3 region: CSAKPGQGKPLHF. Written as DNA, the CDR3 is TGCAGTGCCAAACCGGGACAGGGTAAACCCCTCCACTTT.

Turning to this clonotype: One junction end does not reproduce the germline sequence, and a read error may be involved. The chain is built from TRBV19 and TRBJ2-2, with D possibly being TRBD2 (6 bases). The CDR3 covers 8 residues. Germline V gene sequence: CDR1 LNHDA, CDR2 SQIVND (reference sequence). CDR3 bases: TGTGCCAGTAGTGTGACTAGTTTT. As protein: CASSVTSF.

The rearrangement links TRBV2 to TRBJ2-6; TRBD1 is a possible D gene (6 bases). There are 15 residues in the CDR3. The V gene's germline CDR1 is SNHLY and CDR2 FYNNEI. Deletions cut 6 bases from V and 3 bases from J, with 12 bases between. In DNA, the CDR3 is TGTGCCAGCAGAGTCAGGGGCGGTGGGGCCAACGTCCTGACTTTC. Its translation: CASRVRGGGANVLTF.

The rearrangement uses TRBV19 and TRBJ2-1, with 8 bases lining up with TRBD2. Trimming removed 4 bases from V and 7 bases from J; junction bases left unmatched: 12. Germline V gene lookup returns CDR1 LNHDA and CDR2 SQIVND (reference sequence). CDR3 length equals 16 residues. For the CDR3, the DNA is TGTGCCAGTAGTACAGCCGCGGGAGGCCGGAGGAATGAGCAGTTCTTC. Translation gives CASSTAAGGRRNEQFF.

At least ten counts were recorded for this clonotype. This chain uses TRBV12-3 or TRBV12-4 with TRBJ2-5; D ambiguous. The germline V and J ends were trimmed by 1 base and 2 bases, with 8 bases remaining between them. The length of the CDR3 is 14 residues. CDR3 in amino acids: CASSLVPQQETQYF. CDR3 in DNA: TGTGCCAGCAGTTTAGTCCCCCAGCAAGAGACCCAGTACTTC.

Ten or more counts support this clonotype. The rearrangement uses TRBV2 and TRBJ1-3; 10 bases are shared with TRBD1. The V gene's germline CDR1 is SNHLY and CDR2 FYNNEI. The V gene end was trimmed by 4 bases and the J gene end by 3 bases; junction bases not matched to a gene: 3. The CDR3 runs 15 residues. This CDR3 reads CASSVGTGVGNTIYF. The CDR3 DNA is TGTGCCAGCAGTGTTGGGACAGGGGTTGGAAACACCATATATTTT.

This chain connects TRBV11-2 to TRBJ2-7; a possible D gene is TRBD1 (5 bases). Germline V gene data show CDR1 as SGHAT and CDR2 as FQNNGV. V dropped 5 bases and J dropped 1 base, with 9 bases sitting between them. This CDR3 comprises 13 residues. CDR3 amino acids: CASSPRQSYEQYF. In nucleotides, the CDR3 is TGTGCCAGCAGCCCCCGACAGTCCTACGAGCAGTACTTC.

The chain has TRBV29-1 and TRBJ2-1; D ambiguous. The CDR3 totals 11 residues. In germline, CDR1 is SQVTM, CDR2 ANQGSEA. Trimming cost V 3 bases and J 4 bases, with 4 bases left between them. CDR3 sequence reads: CSVEPYNEQFF. CDR3 bases: TGCAGCGTTGAGCCATACAATGAGCAGTTCTTC.

This clonotype has a handful of counts. Germline is not matched at one junction end, which may reflect a read error. V gene TRBV5-1 combines with J gene TRBJ2-1; TRBD2 aligns across 7 bases. The CDR3 totals 17 residues. Germline CDR1 SGHRS, CDR2 YFSETQ. The CDR3 DNA reads TGCGCCAGCAGCTTTTCGGTAGCGGGTACCTCCTACAATAAGCAGTTCTTC. Translated: CASSFSVAGTSYNKQFF.

The rearrangement joins TRBV7-3 to TRBJ2-7; tentative D call: TRBD1 (5 bases). From germline, CDR1 is SGHTA and CDR2 FQGTGA. The CDR3 consists of 11 residues. Trimming stripped 6 bases from V and 5 bases from J, with 8 bases between. The CDR3 sequence: CASSTGNEQYF. As DNA, the CDR3 is TGTGCCAGCAGTACAGGCAACGAGCAGTACTTC. The full variable domain, rest sourced from reference TRBV7-3 and TRBJ2-7, is GAGVSQTPSNKVTEKGKYVELRCDPISGHTALYWYRQSLGQGPEFLIYFQGTGAADDSGLPNDRFFAVRPEGSVSTLKIQRTERGDSAVYLCASSTGNEQYFGPGTRLTVT.

This clonotype was recorded many times. This sequence joins TRBV7-2 and TRBJ2-5; 9 positions match TRBD2. With 6 bases clipped from V and 7 bases from J, the junction kept 9 bases outside the gene matches. CDR1 and CDR2 from the germline V gene are SGHTA and FQGNSA. The CDR3 spans 14 residues. The chain's CDR3 is CASRALAGSGTQYF. The CDR3 DNA reads as TGTGCCAGCAGGGCCCTAGCGGGGTCCGGGACCCAGTACTTC.

The chain is built from TRBV2 and TRBJ1-1; 7 nucleotides match TRBD1. The germline V gene encodes CDR1 SNHLY and CDR2 FYNNEI. The CDR3 sequence is 17 residues long. Trimming removed 6 bases from V and 4 bases from J; junction bases left unmatched: 17. CDR3 coding DNA: TGTGCCAGCAGATTGACAGGGCAGGGGATTGATGTCACTGAAGCTTTCTTT. It encodes CASRLTGQGIDVTEAFF.

The chain couples TRBV10-3 to TRBJ1-5, with D unresolved. There are 15 residues in the CDR3. CDR1 ENHRY and CDR2 SYGVKD come from the germline V gene. V was cut by 10 bases and J by 0 bases, with 16 bases left in between. CDR3 DNA: TGTGCCACCAGGCTCACAGTGGCTAGCAATCAGCCCCAGCATTTT. Amino acid sequence: CATRLTVASNQPQHF.

This clonotype was found a few times. The J gene is TRBJ1-1, the V gene TRBV2; 8 bases fit TRBD1. The V gene's germline CDR1 is SNHLY and CDR2 FYNNEI. The CDR3 spans 15 residues. The V and J ends lost 8 bases and 6 bases, in that order; junction bases with no gene match: 14. CDR3 bases: TGTGCCAGCGCCAGGCAGGGGGCGTTAGTCGCTGAAGCTTTCTTT. Translation: CASARQGALVAEAFF. Looking up the rest from reference TRBV2 and TRBJ1-1 gives the full variable domain: EPEVTQTPSHQVTQMGQEVILRCVPISNHLYFYWYRQILGQKVEFLVSFYNNEISEKSEIFDDQFSVERPDGSNFTLKIRSTKLEDSAMYFCASARQGALVAEAFFGQGTRLTVV.

This clonotype appeared many times. The chain links TRBV2 to TRBJ2-3, with 9 bases aligning to TRBD2. The V and J ends lost 10 bases and 4 bases, in that order; junction bases with no gene match: 9. CDR3 length: 14 residues. Germline V gene data show CDR1 as SNHLY and CDR2 as FYNNEI. The CDR3 DNA is TGTGCCACGACCGGCGGGAGGGTGTCAGATACGCAGTATTTT. This sequence encodes CATTGGRVSDTQYF.